These 24 T cell receptor beta chains share one sample of origin, sequenced in a study of CD8 T cells in Susac syndrome. When the RNA was reverse transcribed, random hexamers were used with an input of roughly 0.5 to 1 ug. One entry per CDR3 protein, called by TCRdb with MiXCR from the immunoSEQ multiplex PCR reads. The sample has under 200,000 distinct CDR3 sequences, around 94% seen once. Sequencing was carried out using CD4+ T cells from PBMCs. Receptor source: a human donor in good health.

The chain couples TRBV5-4 to TRBJ2-5; the D is unclear. The CDR3 consists of 14 residues. V gave up 5 bases and J gave up 0 bases, with 11 bases separating them. In germline, CDR1 is SGHNT, CDR2 YYREEE (reference sequence). CDR3 sequence reads: CASRQVGNQETQYF. Written as DNA, the CDR3 is TGTGCCAGCAGACAAGTTGGGAACCAAGAGACCCAGTACTTC.

The chain is built from TRBV20-1 and TRBJ1-1; 10 nucleotides agree with TRBD1. CDR1 is DFQATT and CDR2 is SNEGSKA in the germline V gene (reference sequence). CDR3 size: 16 residues. With V trimmed by 0 bases and J by 3 bases, 7 bases remained unmatched. CDR3 in amino acids: CSARDEGQGSDTEAFF. For the CDR3, the DNA is TGCAGTGCTAGAGATGAGGGACAGGGGTCCGACACTGAAGCTTTCTTT.

The rearrangement links TRBV2 to TRBJ2-1, with TRBD2 identical over 8 bases. Germline V gene lookup returns CDR1 SNHLY and CDR2 FYNNEI. The J segment lost 9 bases and the V segment lost 8 bases, leaving 9 bases of the junction unmatched. The CDR3 has 13 amino acids. For the CDR3, the DNA is TGTGCCAGCTCTAAAACGGGGGGGCTTGAGCAGTTCTTC. This gives the protein CASSKTGGLEQFF.

This clonotype appeared a single time. The chain couples TRBV14 to TRBJ1-2; no definite D call. Trimming pared 4 bases from V and 0 bases from J, leaving 12 bases between. The CDR3 is made up of 15 amino acids. Germline V gene sequence: CDR1 SGHDN, CDR2 FVKESK. CDR3 coding DNA: TGTGCCAGCAGCCCGGGCGGCTCGTCTAACTATGGCTACACCTTC. The encoded protein is CASSPGGSSNYGYTF.

This clonotype was detected once. The J gene is TRBJ2-3, the V gene TRBV20-1; the D gene could be TRBD1 or TRBD2 (5 bases each). Per the germline V gene, CDR1 is DFQATT and CDR2 is SNEGSKA (reference sequence). V lost 0 bases and J 0 bases, leaving 13 bases between the germline ends. CDR3 size: 16 residues. Here the CDR3 DNA reads TGCAGTGCTAGAGATCGGAGGACATCAAGCACAGATACGCAGTATTTT. Translating it yields CSARDRRTSSTDTQYF.

The V and J genes are TRBV15 and TRBJ2-5; no clear D gene. V dropped 0 bases and J dropped 1 base, with 12 bases sitting between them. The germline gives CDR1 LNHNV, CDR2 YYDKDF (reference sequence). This CDR3 region has 16 residues. The CDR3 region is CATSRDPTVTQETQYF. DNA of the CDR3: TGTGCCACCAGCAGAGATCCGACTGTGACCCAAGAGACCCAGTACTTC.

The chain joins TRBV6-2 or TRBV6-3 to TRBJ2-7, with 13 bases identical to TRBD2. Trimming removed 6 bases from V and 3 bases from J; junction bases left unmatched: 5. Germline-derived CDR1 and CDR2 are MNHEY and SVGEGT. This CDR3 has 15 amino acids. CDR3 DNA: TGTGCCAGCAGAACAGGGACTAGCGGGGTCTACGAGCAGTACTTC. This encodes CASRTGTSGVYEQYF.

This clonotype was counted a single time. The CDR3 DNA reads as TGTGCCACCAGCAGAGATTTTGGCAGGGGAGGGGATGAGCAGTTCTTC. Its protein product is CATSRDFGRGGDEQFF. The chain uses TRBV15 and TRBJ2-1, with D possibly matching TRBD2 (7 bases). CDR3 length: 16 residues. From germline, CDR1 is LNHNV and CDR2 YYDKDF (reference sequence). The V gene lost 0 bases and the J gene lost 8 bases, with 17 bases spanning the gap.

The rearrangement links TRBV7-2 to TRBJ2-1; 11 positions agree with TRBD1. V lost 4 bases and J lost 6; bases outside the gene matches: 2. Germline V lookup: CDR1 SGHTA, CDR2 FQGNSA. The CDR3 runs 14 residues. The CDR3 protein is CASSSGQGVNEQFF. DNA of the CDR3: TGTGCCAGCAGCTCGGGACAGGGGGTCAATGAGCAGTTCTTC.

V is TRBV18 and J is TRBJ1-5, with 9 bases identical to TRBD1. The CDR3 runs to 17 residues. V shed 5 bases and J 1 base; nucleotides not matched to a gene: 9. CDR1 is KGHSH and CDR2 is LQKENI in the germline V gene. In nucleotides, the CDR3 is TGTGCCAGCTCAATTCTGGGACAGGGTTCGAGCAATCAGCCCCAGCATTTT. Translating it yields CASSILGQGSSNQPQHF.

The rearrangement links TRBV3-1 to TRBJ2-1, with 8 bases aligning to TRBD1. Germline-derived CDR1 and CDR2 are LGHDT and YNNKEL (reference sequence). This CDR3 is 14 amino acids long. V lost 6 bases to trimming and J lost 1 base; unmatched junction nucleotides: 2. The CDR3 spells CASSRDRSYNEQFF. The CDR3 nucleotides are TGTGCCAGCAGTCGGGACAGGTCCTACAATGAGCAGTTCTTC.

The chain is built from TRBV5-1 and TRBJ2-1; D unclear. There are 14 residues in the CDR3. Germline CDR1 reads SGHRS; CDR2 reads YFSETQ. Trimming shortened V by 0 bases and J by 5 bases, and 9 bases separated the two germline ends. CDR3 loop: CASSLGPVNNEQFF. In DNA, the CDR3 is TGCGCCAGCAGCTTGGGGCCGGTGAACAATGAGCAGTTCTTC.

This chain joins TRBV9 and TRBJ2-6; D may match TRBD1 or TRBD2 (5 bases each). Germline V gene sequence: CDR1 SGDLS, CDR2 YYNGEE. There are 17 residues in the CDR3. V lost 4 bases to trimming and J lost 0 bases, with 14 bases between them. The CDR3 here is CASSPGRRSSGANVLTF. The CDR3 DNA reads as TGTGCCAGCAGCCCGGGACGACGCAGCTCTGGGGCCAACGTCCTGACTTTC.

V usage is TRBV13 and J usage is TRBJ1-5, with no clear D. The CDR3 spans 14 residues. The V gene lost 4 bases and the J gene lost 1 base, with 8 bases spanning the gap. Germline V lookup: CDR1 PRHDT, CDR2 FYEKMQ (reference sequence). The CDR3 DNA sequence: TGTGCCAGCAGCTCGCACAGCAGCAATCAGCCCCAGCATTTT. It encodes CASSSHSSNQPQHF.

The sample holds a few counts of this clonotype. The chain recombines TRBV18 with TRBJ2-7; 13 bases line up with TRBD2. The V gene's germline CDR1 is KGHSH and CDR2 LQKENI. The V and J ends lost 3 bases and 3 bases, in that order; junction bases with no gene match: 2. The CDR3 consists of 15 residues. CDR3 nucleotides: TGTGCCAGCTCACCTGGACTAGCGGGGGTCTACGAGCAGTACTTC. Protein product: CASSPGLAGVYEQYF.

This sequence joins TRBV30 and TRBJ1-2; 7 nucleotides line up with TRBD1. This CDR3 spans 13 amino acids. Trimming took 2 bases from V and 4 from J; bases not matched to a gene: 4. Germline values: CDR1 GTSNPN, CDR2 SVGIG (reference sequence). CDR3 protein: CAWSRRTGYGYTF. For the CDR3, the DNA is TGTGCCTGGAGTAGGAGGACAGGCTATGGCTACACCTTC.

The chain joins TRBV6-5 to TRBJ2-5; 11 bases agree with TRBD1. This CDR3 region has 15 residues. V lost 5 bases to trimming and J lost 5 bases; unmatched junction nucleotides: 7. Germline-derived CDR1 and CDR2 are MNHEY and SVGAGI. The CDR3 DNA sequence: TGTGCCAGCAGTCGAGGACAGGGGGCTTGGGAGACCCAGTACTTC. Residues: CASSRGQGAWETQYF.

The V gene is TRBV20-1, the J gene TRBJ2-1; TRBD2 might be the D (6 bases). CDR1 and CDR2 from the germline V gene are DFQATT and SNEGSKA (reference sequence). This CDR3 is 17 amino acids long. The V gene lost 0 bases and the J gene lost 0 bases, with 15 bases spanning the gap. CDR3 in DNA: TGCAGTGCTAGAGATCGGGCGGGGATCCCCTCCTACAATGAGCAGTTCTTC. It encodes CSARDRAGIPSYNEQFF.

Only one count was recorded for this clonotype. This chain uses TRBV12-3 or TRBV12-4 with TRBJ2-7; 9 bases are a match to TRBD1. Losses at the gene ends were 3 bases for V and 6 bases for J; bases not matched to a gene: 6. This CDR3 is built from 14 residues. The CDR3 sequence: CASSFGDREGEQYF. In DNA form, the CDR3 reads TGTGCCAGCAGTTTCGGGGACAGGGAGGGCGAGCAGTACTTC.

Here the CDR3 DNA reads TGCAGCGTTGAATCCCCCGGCGCTTCGAGCTCAGATACGCAGTATTTT. Translated, it gives CSVESPGASSSDTQYF. The V and J genes are TRBV29-1 and TRBJ2-3; D unclear. Per germline, CDR1 SQVTM and CDR2 ANQGSEA. This CDR3 comprises 16 residues. Trimming shortened V by 2 bases and J by 4 bases, and 19 bases separated the two germline ends.

The V and J genes are TRBV3-1 and TRBJ1-6, with TRBD1 as a possible D gene (5 bases). V lost 1 base and J 10 bases, leaving 17 bases between the germline ends. Per the germline V gene, CDR1 is LGHDT and CDR2 is YNNKEL (reference sequence). This CDR3 has 16 amino acids. CDR3 sequence: CASSQGNSLGASPLHF. Written as DNA, the CDR3 is TGTGCCAGCAGCCAAGGAAACTCCCTTGGGGCCTCACCCCTCCACTTT. The full variable domain, rest sourced from reference TRBV3-1 and TRBJ1-6, is DTAVSQTPKYLVTQMGNDKSIKCEQNLGHDTMYWYKQDSKKFLKIMFSYNNKELIINETVPNRFSPKSPDKAHLNLHINSLELGDSAVYFCASSQGNSLGASPLHFGNGTRLTVT.

The CDR3 here is CASSLGLAENTGELFF. CDR3 sequence (DNA): TGCGCCAGCAGCTTGGGACTAGCGGAGAACACCGGGGAGCTGTTTTTT. This chain joins TRBV5-1 and TRBJ2-2, with TRBD2 matching 9 bases. J was trimmed by 1 base and V by 0 bases; bases with no gene match: 1. The CDR3 loop spans 16 amino acids. Germline values: CDR1 SGHRS, CDR2 YFSETQ.

The chain links TRBV4-2 to TRBJ2-7, with TRBD2 identical over 8 bases. Trimming removed 4 bases from V and 2 bases from J; junction bases left unmatched: 10. The CDR3 is 16 amino acids. In germline, CDR1 is LGHNA, CDR2 YNFKEQ. In DNA form, the CDR3 reads TGTGCCAGCAGCCCGTGGGGAGCGGGGGCTACCTACGAGCAGTACTTC. Translating it yields CASSPWGAGATYEQYF.

This clonotype was seen only once. The V and J genes are TRBV20-1 and TRBJ2-5; the D gene is possibly TRBD2 (6 bases). Deletions cut 5 bases from V and 2 bases from J, with 12 bases between. This CDR3 region has 13 residues. Germline loops: CDR1 DFQATT, CDR2 SNEGSKA (reference sequence). The CDR3 sequence is CSAALGGQETQYF. For the CDR3, the DNA is TGCAGTGCTGCACTTGGAGGGCAAGAGACCCAGTACTTC.